The 21 T cell receptor beta chains given below trace back to one sample, sequenced in a study of blood T cell repertoires in COVID-19. Libraries were prepared by immunoSEQ multiplex PCR; TCRdb keeps only in-frame clonotypes and omits some of them. Of under 55,000 clones in the sample, 79% were seen once. Sequenced material: peripheral blood. These receptors were obtained from a man in his 70s with acute or convalescent COVID-19.

V usage is TRBV11-3 and J usage is TRBJ2-2; D might be TRBD1 (7 bases). Germline CDR1 SGHNT, CDR2 YENEEA. The CDR3 has 16 residues. V lost 1 base to trimming and J lost 6 bases, with 15 bases between them. This CDR3 is CASSLVGAGGSGELFF. CDR3 bases: TGTGCCAGCAGCTTAGTCGGCGCAGGGGGGTCCGGGGAGCTGTTTTTT. Looking up the rest from reference TRBV11-3 and TRBJ2-2 gives the full variable domain: EAGVVQSPRYKIIEKKQPVAFWCNPISGHNTLYWYLQNLGQGPELLIRYENEEAVDDSQLPKDRFSAERLKGVDSTLKIQPAELGDSAVYLCASSLVGAGGSGELFFGEGSRLTVL.

V usage is TRBV19 and J usage is TRBJ1-1, with D hard to call. The CDR3 is made up of 15 amino acids. The ends were cut back, 10 bases at V and 3 bases at J, with 21 bases in the middle. CDR1 LNHDA and CDR2 SQIVND come from the germline V gene (reference sequence). The CDR3, as DNA: TGTGCCATACACCCCCTAGACCTCGCTGACACTGAAGCTTTCTTT. Its protein is CAIHPLDLADTEAFF. Based on the CDR3 plus reference TRBV19 and TRBJ1-1, the full variable domain is DGGITQSPKYLFRKEGQNVTLSCEQNLNHDAMYWYRQDPGQGLRLIYYSQIVNDFQKGDIAEGYSVSREKKESFPLTVTSAQKNPTAFYLCAIHPLDLADTEAFFGQGTRLTVV.

This clone occurred a few times. V and J are TRBV6-2 or TRBV6-3 and TRBJ1-4, with a tentative D call TRBD1 (5 bases). CDR1 and CDR2 from the germline V gene are MNHEY and SVGEGT. CDR3 length equals 17 residues. V lost 4 bases, J lost 2 bases, and 17 bases lay in between. The DNA of the CDR3 is TGTGCCAGCAGTTCTCTTAACAAAAGGGGTACTAATGAAAAACTGTTTTTT. The encoded protein is CASSSLNKRGTNEKLFF.

The chain carries TRBV7-2 and TRBJ2-3; 11 positions agree with TRBD2. V shed 5 bases, J shed 2 bases, and the junction held 6 bases outside the gene matches. The CDR3 sequence is 16 residues long. In germline, CDR1 is SGHTA, CDR2 FQGNSA. In DNA, the CDR3 is TGTGCCAGCAGCCCCCGACTAGCGGGAACCACAGATACGCAGTATTTT. It yields the protein CASSPRLAGTTDTQYF.

The chain is built from TRBV19 and TRBJ1-1; possibly TRBD1 for D (6 bases). CDR1 and CDR2 (germline): LNHDA, SQIVND (reference sequence). The length of the CDR3 is 16 residues. Trimming left V 5 bases short and J 2 bases short, with 18 bases between. CDR3 nucleotide sequence: TGTGCCAGTAGTCCTGGGGGGGCAACAATTAACACTGAAGCTTTCTTT. Protein product: CASSPGGATINTEAFF.

This chain links TRBV6-6 with TRBJ1-5; no clear D gene. The germline gives CDR1 MNHNY, CDR2 SVGAGI (reference sequence). The CDR3 is made up of 17 amino acids. Trimming took off 5 bases at V and 5 bases at J, with 22 bases between the two ends. The CDR3 nucleotides are TGTGCCAGCAGTCGGAACTCACACGGAGCCGGGGATCAGCCCCAGCATTTT. This sequence encodes CASSRNSHGAGDQPQHF.

The CDR3 loop reads CASSLRTGAYYGYTF. The CDR3 DNA sequence: TGTGCCAGCAGCTTAAGGACAGGGGCGTACTATGGCTACACCTTC. The chain employs TRBV11-1 and TRBJ1-2; 9 nucleotides match TRBD1. J lost 3 bases, V lost 2 bases, and 4 bases had no gene match. The CDR3 totals 15 residues. From germline, CDR1 is SGHAT and CDR2 FQDESV (reference sequence). Drawing the rest from reference TRBV11-1 and TRBJ1-2, the complete variable domain is EAEVAQSPRYKITEKSQAVAFWCDPISGHATLYWYRQILGQGPELLVQFQDESVVDDSQLPKDRFSAERLKGVDSTLKIQPAELGDSAMYLCASSLRTGAYYGYTFGSGTRLTVV.

The rearrangement uses TRBV5-6 and TRBJ1-5; possibly TRBD1 for D (5 bases). The CDR3 runs 15 residues. Trimming removed 4 bases at V and 3 bases at J, with 14 bases between. The germline gives CDR1 SGHDT, CDR2 YYEEEE. For the CDR3, the DNA is TGTGCCAGCAGCCGAAGTGTAGGGGTCAATCAGCCCCAGCATTTT. It codes for CASSRSVGVNQPQHF.

This chain uses TRBV19 with TRBJ2-1, with 8 bases aligning to TRBD1. V shed 4 bases, J shed 9 bases, and the junction held 5 bases outside the gene matches. The CDR3 consists of 13 residues. Looked up from germline, CDR1 is LNHDA and CDR2 is SQIVND (reference sequence). The chain's CDR3 is CASSTQGQVEQFF. The CDR3 DNA follows: TGTGCCAGTAGTACCCAGGGACAGGTTGAGCAGTTCTTC. Looking up the rest from reference TRBV19 and TRBJ2-1 gives the full variable domain: DGGITQSPKYLFRKEGQNVTLSCEQNLNHDAMYWYRQDPGQGLRLIYYSQIVNDFQKGDIAEGYSVSREKKESFPLTVTSAQKNPTAFYLCASSTQGQVEQFFGPGTRLTVL.

This sequence joins TRBV11-2 and TRBJ1-2; tentatively, D is TRBD1 (6 bases). This CDR3 is built from 15 residues. In germline, CDR1 is SGHAT, CDR2 FQNNGV. V lost 1 base and J lost 3, with 12 bases in between. In DNA form, the CDR3 reads TGTGCCAGCAGCTTAGTCACAGGGTACGACTATGGCTACACCTTC. Amino acids: CASSLVTGYDYGYTF.

This clone was seen a handful of times. The J gene is TRBJ2-7, the V gene TRBV27; 7 bases fit TRBD1. The trim removed 7 bases at V and 2 bases at J, leaving 11 bases unmatched. This CDR3 region has 15 residues. CDR1 MNHEY and CDR2 SMNVEV come from the germline V gene (reference sequence). This CDR3 reads CASTLPDRLTYEQYF. CDR3 coding DNA: TGTGCCAGCACCCTACCGGACAGGTTAACCTACGAGCAGTACTTC.

J is TRBJ2-3 and V is TRBV6-5; possibly TRBD1 for D (5 bases). Trimming removed 0 bases from V and 4 bases from J, with 5 bases in between. Germline CDR1 reads MNHEY; CDR2 reads SVGAGI. The CDR3 is made up of 13 amino acids. The CDR3 region is CASSYSRADTQYF. CDR3 nucleotide sequence: TGTGCCAGCAGTTACTCCAGGGCAGATACGCAGTATTTT.

This clone was observed a single time. V is TRBV5-1 and J is TRBJ2-5; D unresolved. Per germline, CDR1 SGHRS and CDR2 YFSETQ. Deletions cut 0 bases from V and 7 bases from J, with 10 bases between. This CDR3 spans 13 amino acids. CDR3 region: CASSLETSGTQYF. In DNA form, the CDR3 reads TGCGCCAGCAGCTTGGAAACCTCCGGGACCCAGTACTTC.

This sequence joins TRBV27 and TRBJ1-6, with 8 bases identical to TRBD1. CDR1 and CDR2 (germline): MNHEY, SMNVEV (reference sequence). The CDR3 totals 15 residues. V was pared by 6 bases and J by 6 bases, with 7 bases of the junction left unmatched. The CDR3 region is CASRDFGTGNSPLHF. CDR3 coding DNA: TGTGCCAGCAGGGATTTCGGGACAGGTAATTCACCCCTCCACTTT.

This CDR3 is CASSQGAGDEQFF. As DNA, the CDR3 is TGTGCCAGCTCACAGGGGGCTGGGGATGAGCAGTTCTTC. This chain joins TRBV18 and TRBJ2-1; 7 bases align to TRBD1. The CDR3 is 13 residues long. CDR1 is KGHSH and CDR2 is LQKENI in the germline V gene. With V trimmed by 4 bases and J by 8 bases, 5 bases remained unmatched.

J is TRBJ2-7 and V is TRBV6-5; maybe TRBD1 (6 bases). V gave up 2 bases and J gave up 0 bases, with 11 bases separating them. Germline V gives CDR1 MNHEY, CDR2 SVGAGI. The CDR3 is made up of 15 amino acids. The CDR3: CASSYDGQSSYEQYF. The CDR3 DNA reads as TGTGCCAGCAGTTACGACGGACAGAGCTCCTACGAGCAGTACTTC.

The CDR3 reads CASSQPRLAKNIQYF. The CDR3 DNA sequence: TGTGCCAGCAGCCAGCCCAGACTAGCCAAAAACATTCAGTACTTC. The chain recombines TRBV6-4 with TRBJ2-4; D gene unclear. CDR3 length equals 15 residues. The V gene's germline CDR1 is MRHNA and CDR2 SNTAGT. V lost 6 bases and J lost 0, with 12 bases in between.

The chain uses TRBV5-4 and TRBJ2-7; 12 bases align to TRBD1. J was trimmed by 6 bases and V by 4 bases; bases with no gene match: 5. CDR1 is SGHNT and CDR2 is YYREEE in the germline V gene (reference sequence). This CDR3 has 14 amino acids. CDR3 in DNA: TGTGCCAGCAGCAAGGGACAGGGGGCAAGCGAGCAGTACTTC. It yields the protein CASSKGQGASEQYF.

This clone was seen more than once but under ten times. The V gene is TRBV9, the J gene TRBJ2-1; a possible D gene is TRBD2 (5 bases). The CDR3 is made up of 15 amino acids. CDR1 is SGDLS, CDR2 YYNGEE, per germline. Deletions cut 2 bases from V and 1 base from J, with 10 bases between. The CDR3 sequence is CASSVASYSYNEQFF. The CDR3 DNA reads TGTGCCAGCAGCGTTGCTAGCTATTCCTACAATGAGCAGTTCTTC.

This clone is a singleton in its sample. The rearrangement joins TRBV9 to TRBJ2-7; weak D call: TRBD1 (6 bases). Trimming took 0 bases from V and 2 from J, leaving 12 bases between them. CDR1 SGDLS and CDR2 YYNGEE come from the germline V gene. CDR3 length: 15 amino acids. DNA for the CDR3: TGTGCCAGCAGCGTAGGTGGGGGCGGAACCTACGAGCAGTACTTC. Its protein product is CASSVGGGGTYEQYF.

This rearrangement joins TRBV5-6 to TRBJ1-1; D is perhaps TRBD1 (5 bases). Looked up from germline, CDR1 is SGHDT and CDR2 is YYEEEE. Trimming stripped 3 bases from V and 3 bases from J, with 15 bases between. This CDR3 has 15 amino acids. This chain's CDR3 is CASSSLGGEDTEAFF. In DNA form, the CDR3 reads TGTGCCAGCAGCTCGCTTGGGGGGGAAGACACTGAAGCTTTCTTT.